A selection of T cell receptor beta chains follows, all from one sample in a study of CD8 T cells in Susac syndrome. A single record per CDR3 protein comes from TCRdb applying MiXCR to the immunoSEQ multiplex PCR reads. The repertoire holds some 150,000 distinct CDR3 sequences, with roughly 95% as singletons. What was sequenced was CD8+ T cells from PBMCs. The receptors stem from a human donor with multiple sclerosis. The CDR3 runs from the conserved cysteine through the conserved F or W. Fields, in order: V gene, D gene, clone size, J gene, CDR3 DNA, CDR3 protein. D genes are given only for firm matches. Size values are once, few and many counts, or a class for expanded clones, and some rows have none.

TRBV30	NA	NA	TRBJ2-3	TGTGCCTGGGGCCTGGGACGGAGCACAGATACGCAGTATTTT	CAWGLGRSTDTQYF
TRBV15	TRBD1	NA	TRBJ2-2	TGTGCCACCAGCACGAGACAGGGGGCCTGGACCGGGGAGCTGTTTTTT	CATSTRQGAWTGELFF
TRBV9	NA	NA	TRBJ2-7	TGTGCCAGCAGCCCCCGAGAGGGAGGATTCGAGCAGTACTTC	CASSPREGGFEQYF
TRBV7-9	NA	once	TRBJ1-6	TGTGCCAGCAGCTTCATCCCTCCTTCACCCCTCCACTTT	CASSFIPPSPLHF
TRBV5-4	NA	NA	TRBJ1-1	TGTGCCAGTGGTGACCCGAACACTGAAGCTTTCTTT	CASGDPNTEAFF
TRBV29-1	NA	once	TRBJ2-6	TGCAGCGTTTATGCCTGGGGGGGCGACCTGTCTGGGGCCAACGTCCTGACTTTC	CSVYAWGGDLSGANVLTF
TRBV12-3/TRBV12-4	NA	once	TRBJ2-1	TGTGCCAGCAGCCCCGGGGGGCGTGAGCAGTTCTTC	CASSPGGREQFF
TRBV7-9	NA	NA	TRBJ2-7	TGTGCCAGCAGCTCGCGGGGTCCGACCTACGAGCAGTACTTC	CASSSRGPTYEQYF
TRBV2	NA	NA	TRBJ2-1	TGTGCCAGCAGTGAATGGGCGGTGGGCTCCTACAATGAGCAGTTCTTC	CASSEWAVGSYNEQFF
TRBV9	TRBD1	NA	TRBJ1-2	TGTGCCAGCAGCGTAGGTGGGGACAGAGTAAACTATGGCTACACCTTC	CASSVGGDRVNYGYTF
TRBV3-1	NA	NA	TRBJ2-1	TGTGCCAGCAGCCAAGAAAGGGACCGCTACAATGAGCAGTTCTTC	CASSQERDRYNEQFF
TRBV19	TRBD1	NA	TRBJ2-5	TGTGCCAGTAGCGGGACAGATTCAGCTGGGGAGACCCAGTACTTC	CASSGTDSAGETQYF
TRBV15	NA	NA	TRBJ2-1	TGTGCCACCAGCAGAGAGGAACGCTACAATGAGCAGTTCTTC	CATSREERYNEQFF
TRBV30	TRBD1	once	TRBJ1-5	TGTGCCTGGAGTGTAGGGGGCGATCAGCCCCAGCATTTT	CAWSVGGDQPQHF
TRBV20-1	TRBD1	NA	TRBJ1-5	TGCAGTGCTACTAGACTTGACAGGGGGAGCGACCTCAACAATCAGCCCCAGCATTTT	CSATRLDRGSDLNNQPQHF
TRBV3-1	NA	NA	TRBJ2-7	TGTGCCAGTGGCGGACTCTACTACGAGCAGTACTTC	CASGGLYYEQYF
TRBV29-1	NA	NA	TRBJ2-1	TGCAGCGTTGTAAAGGAGGGGGTGAGGCAGTTCTTC	CSVVKEGVRQFF
TRBV11-2	NA	NA	TRBJ2-7	TGTGCCAGCAGCTTATCGTCTCTTGGCGGCAGCTACGAGCAGTACTTC	CASSLSSLGGSYEQYF
TRBV12-3/TRBV12-4	NA	once	TRBJ2-5	TGTGCCAGCAGTCCCGGGGCCACGAAGTACCAAGAGACCCAGTACTTC	CASSPGATKYQETQYF
TRBV19	TRBD2	NA	TRBJ2-1	TGTGCCAGTAGTATACTAGCGGCGAATGAGCAGTTCTTC	CASSILAANEQFF
TRBV3-1	TRBD2	once	TRBJ2-1	TGTGCCAGCAGCCAACCCTTGGAGCGGGGTTACAATGAGCAGTTCTTC	CASSQPLERGYNEQFF
TRBV9	TRBD2	NA	TRBJ2-3	TGTGCCAGCAGCGTCGCTAGCGGGGGCACAGATACGCAGTATTTT	CASSVASGGTDTQYF
TRBV6-6	NA	once	TRBJ2-5	TGTGCCAGCAGCGCCTACTCACCGGCCCAGTACTTC	CASSAYSPAQYF
TRBV3-1	NA	NA	TRBJ1-2	TGTGCCAGCAGCCAAGTAGCGGACGATGGCTACACCTTC	CASSQVADDGYTF
TRBV5-4	NA	NA	TRBJ2-4	TGTGCCAGCAGCCTGAGGGGGAGGGGGCGTGCCAAAAACATTCAGTACTTC	CASSLRGRGRAKNIQYF
TRBV19	TRBD1	few	TRBJ2-1	TGTGCCAGTAGTATCGGTACAGGGGGCTACAATGAGCAGTTCTTC	CASSIGTGGYNEQFF
TRBV7-9	NA	NA	TRBJ1-1	TGTGCCAGCAGCCAGGTTCCGAACACTGAAGCTTTCTTT	CASSQVPNTEAFF
TRBV12-3/TRBV12-4	NA	NA	TRBJ2-3	TGTGCCAGCAGTGCCGGGGCCAATCACGGGTATTTT	CASSAGANHGYF
TRBV30	TRBD1	NA	TRBJ2-2	TGTGCCTGGACCGGGACAGGGTGGGCCGGGGAGCTGTTTTTT	CAWTGTGWAGELFF
TRBV9	NA	NA	TRBJ2-5	TGTGCCAGCAGCGTGGGGGGAACGGTCTCAGGGGAGACCCAGTACTTC	CASSVGGTVSGETQYF
TRBV7-9	NA	NA	TRBJ1-1	TGTGCCAGCAGCTTAGGAGGACTGGTCTTT	CASSLGGLVF
TRBV27	NA	once	TRBJ1-4	TGTGCCAGCAGTTTAAATCAGGGCGGGAATGAAAAACTGTTTTTT	CASSLNQGGNEKLFF
TRBV30	NA	NA	TRBJ1-2	TGTGCCTGGAGTGTACCCCCTGGTCACTATGGCTACACCTTC	CAWSVPPGHYGYTF
TRBV28	NA	NA	TRBJ2-7	TGTGCCAGCACTGCGAACCGCGGTTACGAGCAGTACTTC	CASTANRGYEQYF
TRBV13	NA	NA	TRBJ2-5	TGTGCCAGCAGCTTTGGTTTGAAGACCCAGTACTTC	CASSFGLKTQYF
TRBV12-3/TRBV12-4	NA	NA	TRBJ1-1	TGTGCCAGCAACCAGGGGTGGGGCACTGAAGCTTTCTTT	CASNQGWGTEAFF
TRBV6-5	NA	few	TRBJ2-3	TGTGCCAGCAGTTACTCCGGGAGCACAGATACGCAGTATTTT	CASSYSGSTDTQYF
TRBV7-3	NA	NA	TRBJ2-1	TGTGCCAGCAGCTTAACCAGCGGAGACTACAATGAGCAGTTCTTC	CASSLTSGDYNEQFF
TRBV6-5	NA	NA	TRBJ1-1	TGTGCCAGCAGTTCGGGGGGCAACACTGAAGCTTTCTTT	CASSSGGNTEAFF
TRBV2	TRBD1	NA	TRBJ1-1	TGTGCCAGCAGCACAGGGGAAGACTTCATGAACACTGAAGCTTTCTTT	CASSTGEDFMNTEAFF
TRBV7-3	NA	NA	TRBJ2-1	TGTGCCAGCAGCTTTCTTAGGGGGTCCTACAATGAGCAGTTCTTC	CASSFLRGSYNEQFF
TRBV15	NA	NA	TRBJ1-5	TGTGCCACCAGCCCAAGGGGATACAATCAGCCCCAGCATTTT	CATSPRGYNQPQHF
TRBV30	TRBD1	NA	TRBJ2-7	TGTGCCTGGAGTCAGACAGGGGCTTCCTACGAGCAGTACTTC	CAWSQTGASYEQYF
TRBV6-4	TRBD2	NA	TRBJ2-3	TGTGCCAGCACGCAGCGGGGGGGAAGCACAGATACGCAGTATTTT	CASTQRGGSTDTQYF
TRBV3-1	NA	NA	TRBJ1-1	TGTGCCAGCAGCCAAGATGAGAGCCCTTTGAGCACTGAAGCTTTCTTT	CASSQDESPLSTEAFF
TRBV29-1	NA	NA	TRBJ1-2	TGCAGCGTTTTTCCGGGGGGCCCCTTGGGTGGCTACACCTTC	CSVFPGGPLGGYTF
TRBV14	NA	NA	TRBJ2-1	TGTGCCAGCAGCCAAGGATCGGGCTATGAGCAGTTCTTC	CASSQGSGYEQFF
TRBV5-1	NA	NA	TRBJ1-1	TGCGCCAGCAGCTTGGCCTGGGGCCCACAGAACACTGAAGCTTTCTTT	CASSLAWGPQNTEAFF